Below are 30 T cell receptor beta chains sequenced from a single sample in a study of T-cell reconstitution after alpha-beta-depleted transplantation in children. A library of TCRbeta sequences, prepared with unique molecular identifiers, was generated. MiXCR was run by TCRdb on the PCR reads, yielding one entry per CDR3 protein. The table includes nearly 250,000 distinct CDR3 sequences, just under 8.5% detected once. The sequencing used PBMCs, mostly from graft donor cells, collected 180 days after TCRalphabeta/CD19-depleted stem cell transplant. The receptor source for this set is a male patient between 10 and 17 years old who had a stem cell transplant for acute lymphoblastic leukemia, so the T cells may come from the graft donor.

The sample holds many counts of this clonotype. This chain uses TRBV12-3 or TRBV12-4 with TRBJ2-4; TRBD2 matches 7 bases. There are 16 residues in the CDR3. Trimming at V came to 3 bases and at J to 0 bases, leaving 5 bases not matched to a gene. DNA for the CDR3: TGTGCCAGCAGTTTTACTAGCGCTCGAGCCAAAAACATTCAGTACTTC. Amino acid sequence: CASSFTSARAKNIQYF.

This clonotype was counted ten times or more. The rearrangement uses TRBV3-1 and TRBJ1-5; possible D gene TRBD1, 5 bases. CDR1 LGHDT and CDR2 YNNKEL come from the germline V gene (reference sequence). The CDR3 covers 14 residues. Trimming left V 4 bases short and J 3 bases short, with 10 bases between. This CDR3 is CASSPRGYNQPQHF. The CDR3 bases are TGTGCCAGCAGCCCCCGGGGCTACAATCAGCCCCAGCATTTT.

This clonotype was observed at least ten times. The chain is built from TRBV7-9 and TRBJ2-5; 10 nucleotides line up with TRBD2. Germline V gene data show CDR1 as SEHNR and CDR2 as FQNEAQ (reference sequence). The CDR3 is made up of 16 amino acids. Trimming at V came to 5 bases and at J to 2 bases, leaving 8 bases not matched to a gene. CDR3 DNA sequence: TGTGCCAGCAGCCGCCAACTAGCGGGGTTTCAAGAGACCCAGTACTTC. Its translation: CASSRQLAGFQETQYF.

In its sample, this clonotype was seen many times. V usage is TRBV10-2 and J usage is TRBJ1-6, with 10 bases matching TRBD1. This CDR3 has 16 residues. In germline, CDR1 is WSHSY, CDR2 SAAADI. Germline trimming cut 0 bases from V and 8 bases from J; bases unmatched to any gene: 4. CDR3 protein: CASSESGGQGYSPLHF. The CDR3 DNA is TGCGCCAGCAGTGAGTCGGGGGGACAGGGGTATTCACCCCTCCACTTT.

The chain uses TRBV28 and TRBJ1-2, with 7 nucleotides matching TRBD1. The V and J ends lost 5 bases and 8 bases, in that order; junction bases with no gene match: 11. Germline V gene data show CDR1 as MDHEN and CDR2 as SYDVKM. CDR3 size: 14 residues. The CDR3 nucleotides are TGTGCCAGCAGTCCGGGACAGCGGGCAAAAGGCTACACCTTC. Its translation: CASSPGQRAKGYTF.

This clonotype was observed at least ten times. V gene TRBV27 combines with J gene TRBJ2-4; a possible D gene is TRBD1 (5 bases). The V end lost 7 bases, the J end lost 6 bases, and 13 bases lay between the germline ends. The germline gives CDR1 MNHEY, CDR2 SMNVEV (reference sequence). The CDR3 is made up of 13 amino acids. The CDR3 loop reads CASKGRVTNIQYF. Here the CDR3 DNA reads TGTGCCAGCAAAGGCAGGGTTACAAACATTCAGTACTTC.

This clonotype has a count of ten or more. This CDR3 reads CASSQGSRGGYTF. The CDR3 nucleotides read TGTGCCAGCAGCCAAGGCAGTCGGGGGGGCTACACCTTC. This chain joins TRBV3-1 and TRBJ1-2, with D possibly matching TRBD1 (5 bases). V gave up 1 base and J gave up 8 bases, with 11 bases separating them. The V gene's germline CDR1 is LGHDT and CDR2 YNNKEL (reference sequence). This CDR3 comprises 13 residues.

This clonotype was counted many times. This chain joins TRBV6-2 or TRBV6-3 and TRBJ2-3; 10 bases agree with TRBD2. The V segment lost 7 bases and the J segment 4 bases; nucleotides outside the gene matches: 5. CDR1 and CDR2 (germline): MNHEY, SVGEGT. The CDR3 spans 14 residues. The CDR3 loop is CASKEAGGPDTQYF. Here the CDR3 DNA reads TGTGCCAGCAAGGAAGCGGGGGGGCCAGATACGCAGTATTTT.

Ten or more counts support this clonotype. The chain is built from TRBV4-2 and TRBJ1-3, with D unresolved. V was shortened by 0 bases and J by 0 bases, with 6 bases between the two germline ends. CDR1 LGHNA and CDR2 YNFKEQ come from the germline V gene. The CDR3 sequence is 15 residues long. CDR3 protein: CASSQEMGSGNTIYF. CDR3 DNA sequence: TGTGCCAGCAGCCAAGAAATGGGCTCTGGAAACACCATATATTTT.

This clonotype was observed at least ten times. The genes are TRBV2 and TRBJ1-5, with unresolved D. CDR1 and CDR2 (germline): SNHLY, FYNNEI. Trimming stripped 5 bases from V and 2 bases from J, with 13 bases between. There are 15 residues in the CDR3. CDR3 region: CASSFGPNGNQPQHF. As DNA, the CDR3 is TGTGCCAGCAGTTTCGGACCGAATGGCAATCAGCCCCAGCATTTT.

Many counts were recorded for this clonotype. For the CDR3, the DNA is TGTGCCAGCAGCCAAGAAATCTTGGTCTACGAGCAGTACTTC. This encodes CASSQEILVYEQYF. The gene calls are TRBV4-2 and TRBJ2-7; D call uncertain. Per germline, CDR1 LGHNA and CDR2 YNFKEQ. V lost 0 bases and J 3 bases, leaving 9 bases between the germline ends. CDR3 length: 14 residues.

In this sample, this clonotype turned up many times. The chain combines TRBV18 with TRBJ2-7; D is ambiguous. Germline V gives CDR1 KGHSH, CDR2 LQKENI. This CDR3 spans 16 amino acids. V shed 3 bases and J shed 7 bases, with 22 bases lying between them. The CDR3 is CASSPGSGRSYREQYF. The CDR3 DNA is TGTGCCAGCTCACCTGGGTCGGGCCGGAGCTACAGAGAGCAGTACTTC.

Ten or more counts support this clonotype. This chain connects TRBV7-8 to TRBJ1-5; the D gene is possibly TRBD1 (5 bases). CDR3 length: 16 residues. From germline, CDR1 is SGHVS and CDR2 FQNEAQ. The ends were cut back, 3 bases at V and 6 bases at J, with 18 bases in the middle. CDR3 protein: CASSFWLGQGSQPQHF. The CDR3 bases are TGTGCCAGCAGCTTTTGGCTTGGGCAGGGCAGTCAGCCCCAGCATTTT.

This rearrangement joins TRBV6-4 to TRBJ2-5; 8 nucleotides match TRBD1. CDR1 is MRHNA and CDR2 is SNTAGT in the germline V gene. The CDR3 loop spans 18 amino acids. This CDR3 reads CTISFGTGRQGYFGTQYF. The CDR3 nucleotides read TGTACCATCAGTTTTGGGACTGGGAGACAGGGGTACTTCGGGACCCAGTACTTC.

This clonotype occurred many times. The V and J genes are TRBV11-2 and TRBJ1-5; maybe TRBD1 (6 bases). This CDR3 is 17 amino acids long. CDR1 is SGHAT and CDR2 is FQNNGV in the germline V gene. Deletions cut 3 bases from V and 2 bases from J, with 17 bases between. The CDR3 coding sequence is TGTGCCAGCAGCTTTGATGCGGGACAAGGCCGCAATCAGCCCCAGCATTTT. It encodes CASSFDAGQGRNQPQHF.

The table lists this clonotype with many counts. CDR3 coding DNA: TGTGCCAGCAGCTTAGGGTGGGGACAGGGGATCTCTGGGGCCAACGTCCTGACTTTC. Residues: CASSLGWGQGISGANVLTF. The rearrangement joins TRBV11-2 to TRBJ2-6, with 10 bases fitting TRBD1. Germline V gene data show CDR1 as SGHAT and CDR2 as FQNNGV. With V trimmed by 1 base and J by 0 bases, 6 bases remained unmatched. The CDR3 extends over 19 amino acids.

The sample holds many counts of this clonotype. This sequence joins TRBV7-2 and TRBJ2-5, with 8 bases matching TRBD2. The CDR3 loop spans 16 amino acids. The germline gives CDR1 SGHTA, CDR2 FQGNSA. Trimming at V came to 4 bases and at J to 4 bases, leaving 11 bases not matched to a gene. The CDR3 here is CASSYPGLGYLETQYF. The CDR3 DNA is TGTGCCAGCAGCTATCCGGGACTAGGCTATCTAGAGACCCAGTACTTC.

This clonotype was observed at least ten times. The CDR3 bases are TGTGCCAGCAGCTTAGCCGACAGGGATAAGGACTACGAGCAGTACTTC. Its protein product is CASSLADRDKDYEQYF. This rearrangement joins TRBV7-6 to TRBJ2-7, with 7 bases lining up with TRBD1. Germline lookup yields CDR1 SGHVS and CDR2 FNYEAQ. V lost 0 bases to trimming and J lost 3 bases; unmatched junction nucleotides: 8. CDR3 length equals 16 residues.

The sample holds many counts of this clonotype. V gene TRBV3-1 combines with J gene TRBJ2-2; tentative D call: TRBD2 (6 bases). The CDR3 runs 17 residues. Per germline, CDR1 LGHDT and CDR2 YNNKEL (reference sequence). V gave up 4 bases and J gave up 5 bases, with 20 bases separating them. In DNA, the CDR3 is TGTGCCAGCAGCCCCCTGTTTGGGGGAGGAGGGACCGGGGAGCTGTTTTTT. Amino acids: CASSPLFGGGGTGELFF. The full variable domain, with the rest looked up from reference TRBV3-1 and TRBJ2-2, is DTAVSQTPKYLVTQMGNDKSIKCEQNLGHDTMYWYKQDSKKFLKIMFSYNNKELIINETVPNRFSPKSPDKAHLNLHINSLELGDSAVYFCASSPLFGGGGTGELFFGEGSRLTVL.

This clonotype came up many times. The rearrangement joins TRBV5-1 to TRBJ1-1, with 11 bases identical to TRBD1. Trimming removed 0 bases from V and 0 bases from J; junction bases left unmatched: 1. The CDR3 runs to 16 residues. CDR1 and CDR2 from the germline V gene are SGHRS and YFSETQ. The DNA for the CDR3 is TGCGCCAGCAGCTTGGGGACAGGGGGCATGAACACTGAAGCTTTCTTT. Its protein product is CASSLGTGGMNTEAFF.

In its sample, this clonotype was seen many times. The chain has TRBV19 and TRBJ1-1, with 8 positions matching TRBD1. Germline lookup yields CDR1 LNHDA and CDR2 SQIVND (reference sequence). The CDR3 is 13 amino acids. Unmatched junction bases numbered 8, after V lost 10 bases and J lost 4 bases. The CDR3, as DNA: TGTGCCACCAGGACCACAGGGGGCACTGAAGCTTTCTTT. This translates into CATRTTGGTEAFF.

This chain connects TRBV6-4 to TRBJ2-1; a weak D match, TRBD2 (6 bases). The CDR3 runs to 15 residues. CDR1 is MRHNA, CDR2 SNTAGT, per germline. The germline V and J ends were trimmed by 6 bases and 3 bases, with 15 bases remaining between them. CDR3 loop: CASSVGAGSYNEQFF. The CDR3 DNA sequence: TGTGCCAGCAGCGTAGGGGCGGGGAGCTACAATGAGCAGTTCTTC.

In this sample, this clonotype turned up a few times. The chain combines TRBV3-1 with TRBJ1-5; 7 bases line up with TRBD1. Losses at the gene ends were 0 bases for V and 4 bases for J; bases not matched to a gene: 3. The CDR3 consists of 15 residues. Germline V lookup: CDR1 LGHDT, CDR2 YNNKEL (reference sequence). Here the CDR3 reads CASSQDGDRNQPQHF. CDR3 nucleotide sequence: TGTGCCAGCAGCCAAGACGGGGACAGAAATCAGCCCCAGCATTTT.

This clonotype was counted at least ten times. The CDR3 protein is CASSPIAGDNEQFF. In nucleotides, the CDR3 is TGTGCCAGCTCACCGATAGCGGGAGACAATGAGCAGTTCTTC. V gene TRBV18 combines with J gene TRBJ2-1; 9 bases match TRBD2. CDR3 length: 14 amino acids. The trim removed 3 bases at V and 5 bases at J, leaving 2 bases unmatched. Germline CDR1 KGHSH, CDR2 LQKENI.

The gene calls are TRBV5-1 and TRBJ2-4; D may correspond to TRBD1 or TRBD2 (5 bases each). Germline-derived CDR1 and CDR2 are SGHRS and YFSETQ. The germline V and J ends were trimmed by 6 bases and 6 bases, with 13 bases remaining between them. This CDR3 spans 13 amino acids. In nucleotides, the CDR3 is TGCGCCAGCACCTCTTCCGGGACAAACATTCAGTACTTC. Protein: CASTSSGTNIQYF. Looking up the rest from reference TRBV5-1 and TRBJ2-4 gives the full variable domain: KAGVTQTPRYLIKTRGQQVTLSCSPISGHRSVSWYQQTPGQGLQFLFEYFSETQRNKGNFPGRFSGRQFSNSRSEMNVSTLELGDSALYLCASTSSGTNIQYFGAGTRLSVL.

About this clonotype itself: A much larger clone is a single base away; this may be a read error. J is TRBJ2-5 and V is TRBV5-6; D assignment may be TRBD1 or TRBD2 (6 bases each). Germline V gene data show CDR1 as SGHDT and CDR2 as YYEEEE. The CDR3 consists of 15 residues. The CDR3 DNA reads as TGTACCAGCAGCCCCTTGGGGGGCGGCCAAGAGACCCAGTACTTC. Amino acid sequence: CTSSPLGGGQETQYF.

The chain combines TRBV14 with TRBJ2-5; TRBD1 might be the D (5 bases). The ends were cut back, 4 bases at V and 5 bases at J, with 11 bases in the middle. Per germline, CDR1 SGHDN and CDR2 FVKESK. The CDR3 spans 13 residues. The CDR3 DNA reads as TGTGCCAGCAGCCGGAGTAAGGGGGAGACCCAGTACTTC. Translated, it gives CASSRSKGETQYF.

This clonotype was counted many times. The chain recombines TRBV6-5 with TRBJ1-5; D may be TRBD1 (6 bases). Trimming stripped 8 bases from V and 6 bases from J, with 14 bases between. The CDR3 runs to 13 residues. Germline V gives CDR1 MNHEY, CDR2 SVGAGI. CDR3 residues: CASGTTRSQPQHF. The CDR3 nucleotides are TGTGCCAGCGGGACAACGAGAAGTCAGCCCCAGCATTTT.

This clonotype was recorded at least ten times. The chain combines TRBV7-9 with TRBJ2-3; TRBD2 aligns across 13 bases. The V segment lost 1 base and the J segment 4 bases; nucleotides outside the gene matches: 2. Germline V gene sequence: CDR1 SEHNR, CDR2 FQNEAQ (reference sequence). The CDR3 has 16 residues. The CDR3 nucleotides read TGTGCCAGCAGCTTAGGTGGACTAGCGGGAGCAGATACGCAGTATTTT. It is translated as CASSLGGLAGADTQYF. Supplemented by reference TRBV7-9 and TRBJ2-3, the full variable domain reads DTGVSQNPRHKITKRGQNVTFRCDPISEHNRLYWYRQTLGQGPEFLTYFQNEAQLEKSRLLSDRFSAERPKGSFSTLEIQRTEQGDSAMYLCASSLGGLAGADTQYFGPGTRLTVL.

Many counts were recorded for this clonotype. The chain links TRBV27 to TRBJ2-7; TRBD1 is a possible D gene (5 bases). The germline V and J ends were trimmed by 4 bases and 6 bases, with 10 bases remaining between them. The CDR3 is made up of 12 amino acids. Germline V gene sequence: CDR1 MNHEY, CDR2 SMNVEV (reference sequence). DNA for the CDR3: TGTGCCAGCAGTTCTCAGGGATTCGAGCAGTACTTC. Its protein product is CASSSQGFEQYF.